This T cell receptor beta chain was captured by sequencing in a study of shared clonotypes between healthy human individuals (dated by TCRdb to about 2020). About the full investigation: The cohort comprised a couple of women and a few men aged 18 to 49 years. For each donor, CD4 naive and CD4 memory were each given three plates, CD8 naive was given two plates, and CD8 memory was given one plate. Blood TCR repertoires of roughly five healthy adults were deeply sequenced to estimate repertoire size and the extent of clonotype sharing between individuals. Different laboratories and diverse techniques were used to prepare libraries and sequence TCR repertoires, to increase sequencing depth and limit assay-specific biases. Between about 0.8 and 9 billion PBMCs per donor were obtained by leukapheresis.

Note on this clone: Its target antigen remains unknown. Base qualities are not at hand, and no much larger clone is one base apart.

After removal of 7 bases from V and 5 bases from J, the junction retains 10 bases not matched to a gene. The CDR3, cysteine through phenylalanine, is 15 amino acids long. Solely the CDR3 DNA is kept, with 45 bases framed from the first base. Looking up the germline V gene yields CDR1 MNHNS and CDR2 SASEGT. Using the deep immunoSEQ assay, TCR CDR3 regions were amplified from genomic DNA by multiplex PCR. Extracted genomic DNA from each cell subset was distributed evenly across all wells of several immunoSEQ 96-well plates, and each plate was treated as a replicate. For sorted subsets, 150 to 200 ng genomic DNA, equal to 30,000 to 35,000 T cell genomes, was loaded into each replicate PCR. The purified libraries were quantified using a Qubit 3.0 fluorometer, sized with a Bioanalyzer 2100, and then quantified again using the KAPA Library Quantification kit. Each immunoSEQ 96-well plate was sequenced on its own single-read 150-cycle Illumina NextSeq 550 flow cell. Per the original workflow: Because the immunoSEQ output included only junctional sequences and no quality scores, the filtering could not be the same as the filtering used for full-length reads. To assign V/J genes and CDR3, sequences were annotated using PyIR, a Python wrapper for IgBLAST v1.9, with IMGT germline references. Reads were filtered out if the reads had weak V/J assignments (E-value above 1e-6), no CDR3, stop codons, out-of-frame junctions, or ambiguous translated residues. V3J clonotypes were defined by identical inferred V gene, J gene, and CDR3 amino acid sequence. Percentage overlap between repertoires was computed as shared unique clonotypes divided by the size of the smaller repertoire. Three approaches were used to assess repertoire richness: RTK rarefaction, the Chao1 estimator, and Recon v2.1 estimates of unobserved clonotypes. Generation probabilities for all TCRbeta clonotypes obtained by the gDNA method from four donors were computed using OLGA. TCRdb limited this immuneACCESS table to in-frame rearrangements with V and J called. A share of clones is missing; checked studies link under half to unresolved V genes, and the rest is unexplained. That table supplies the V and J calls and clone size; D and trimming were determined from the DNA. The sample has approximately 2.5 million clones on record, approximately 93% of them singletons. The ten biggest clones cover approximately 0.37% of the sample.

Broad study findings and their caveats: Compared with non-shared clonotypes, the clonotypes found in all four sorted-subset donors had higher generation probabilities. Naive subsets generally had larger estimated clonotype richness than memory subsets. Sampling was limited to blood, and TCR repertoires in tissue likely differ from TCR repertoires in blood. Pairwise subsampling indicated that sequencing depth was expected to affect the degree of clonotype sharing among donors. Approximately 5% of naive CD4, 3% to 3.5% of naive CD8, roughly 2.5% of memory CD4, and around 0.4% of memory CD8 clonotypes were shared across a handful of donors. Even with the large sequencing depth, rarefaction of the sorted-subset datasets indicated that sequencing was incomplete. The small number of donors limited the genetic and exposure-history diversity represented.

The donors were healthy, HIV-negative adults who had no recently reported acute infections or vaccinations. Every donor was a Caucasian adult living in Nashville, Tennessee, USA. CD4+ T cells were enriched by magnetic negative selection, after which naive cells were positively selected on CD45RA and the negative fraction was taken as the memory subset. Blood was obtained by leukapheresis, after which PBMCs were separated by Ficoll-Histopaque density gradient centrifugation and cryopreserved in liquid nitrogen vapor phase. Purity and quantity of every magnetically sorted T cell population were checked by analytical flow cytometry. Genomic DNA was isolated from each sorted fraction and quantified by UV absorbance on a Nanodrop 2000c.

Sequencing was performed on naive CD4+ T cells from PBMCs. This specimen's cell subset or site label, interpreted: CD45RA+ positively selected. The rearrangement combines TRBV6-1 with TRBJ1-5, with TRBD1 identical over 8 junction bases. This receptor was identified in a man younger than 30 in good health. Some clones in this sample may be carry-over from other donors' samples. The CDR3 loop reads CASNLDRGRYQPQHF. In nucleotides, the sequence is TGTGCCAGCAACCTTGACAGGGGCCGGTATCAGCCCCAGCATTTT.